This entry lists 27 T cell receptor beta chains sequenced from one sample in a study of blood T cell repertoires in COVID-19 (dated by TCRdb to 2020 to 2022). The method was the immunoSEQ multiplex PCR assay. TCRdb retrieved this table from immuneACCESS and kept in-frame rearrangements only. Not all clones are present; in checked studies, unresolved V genes account for under half, and no reason is known for the remainder. A total of roughly 66,000 clones appear in this sample, approximately 91% of them only once. The ten largest clonotypes hold around 6.7% of the sample. The sample consisted of peripheral blood. The receptors were sampled from a human donor in a cohort sampled during active COVID-19.

CDR3 residues: CASSLGTSGGAREQYF. DNA of the CDR3: TGTGCCAGCAGCTTAGGGACTAGCGGGGGGGCTCGCGAGCAGTACTTC. The V call is TRBV5-4, the J call TRBJ2-7, with 16 nucleotides matching TRBD2. Unmatched junction bases numbered 5, after V lost 2 bases and J lost 6 bases. This CDR3 is 16 amino acids long. Germline lookup yields CDR1 SGHNT and CDR2 YYREEE (reference sequence).

The chain joins TRBV5-1 to TRBJ2-7, with 8 bases matching TRBD1. The germline V gene encodes CDR1 SGHRS and CDR2 YFSETQ. V lost 4 bases, J lost 1 base, and 7 bases stayed unmatched. The CDR3 consists of 15 residues. CDR3 loop: CASSAGGQGSYEQYF. CDR3 bases: TGCGCCAGCAGCGCAGGAGGACAGGGATCCTACGAGCAGTACTTC. Together with reference TRBV5-1 and TRBJ2-7, the CDR3 gives the full variable domain: KAGVTQTPRYLIKTRGQQVTLSCSPISGHRSVSWYQQTPGQGLQFLFEYFSETQRNKGNFPGRFSGRQFSNSRSEMNVSTLELGDSALYLCASSAGGQGSYEQYFGPGTRLTVT.

This chain links TRBV4-3 with TRBJ2-7; D is perhaps TRBD1 (6 bases). CDR1 LGHNA and CDR2 YSLEER come from the germline V gene. V shed 0 bases and J shed 4 bases, with 13 bases lying between them. The CDR3 has 15 amino acids. CDR3 DNA sequence: TGCGCCAGCAGCCAAGAACCGGGACAACATTACGAGCAGTACTTC. This encodes CASSQEPGQHYEQYF.

V usage is TRBV28 and J usage is TRBJ1-5, with D maybe TRBD1 (5 bases). From germline, CDR1 is MDHEN and CDR2 SYDVKM. The CDR3 has 15 residues. Trimming removed 5 bases from V and 2 bases from J, with 13 bases in between. CDR3 coding DNA: TGTGCCAGCAGTACCCCAGGGTCCGGCAATCAGCCCCAGCATTTT. This codes for CASSTPGSGNQPQHF.

V and J are TRBV28 and TRBJ2-7; 10 bases agree with TRBD1. CDR1 and CDR2 from the germline V gene are MDHEN and SYDVKM. This CDR3 comprises 15 residues. V was clipped by 6 bases and J by 3 bases; unmatched bases: 8. The chain's CDR3 is CASSPLGDRGYEQYF. The CDR3 DNA sequence: TGTGCCAGCAGCCCACTTGGGGACAGGGGCTACGAGCAGTACTTC.

The genes are TRBV11-2 and TRBJ1-4; D is uncertain. Trimming stripped 2 bases from V and 7 bases from J, with 8 bases between. CDR3 size: 13 residues. From germline, CDR1 is SGHAT and CDR2 FQNNGV. The CDR3 region is CASSLSLAEKLFF. DNA of the CDR3: TGTGCCAGCAGCTTATCGTTGGCTGAAAAACTGTTTTTT.

CDR3 protein: CASRRPPSGDLANTGELFF. The CDR3 nucleotides read TGTGCCAGCAGGAGGCCCCCTAGCGGAGATCTCGCGAACACCGGGGAGCTGTTTTTT. The J gene is TRBJ2-2, the V gene TRBV27; 7 bases are a match to TRBD2. Looked up from germline, CDR1 is MNHEY and CDR2 is SMNVEV (reference sequence). V lost 6 bases, J lost 0 bases, and 16 bases stayed unmatched. The CDR3 has 19 amino acids.

In DNA form, the CDR3 reads TGTGCCAGCAGCCTTGGACAGGGGAGAGGCTACACCTTC. It codes for CASSLGQGRGYTF. V gene TRBV3-1 (or the pseudogene TRBV3-2) combines with J gene TRBJ1-2, with 9 bases aligning to TRBD1. Unmatched junction bases numbered 5, after V lost 4 bases and J lost 8 bases. The length of the CDR3 is 13 residues. CDR1 and CDR2 (germline): LGHDT, YNNKEL (reference sequence).

The chain combines TRBV27 with TRBJ1-4, with TRBD1 as a possible D gene (6 bases). The CDR3 runs to 15 residues. Trimming took off 3 bases at V and 1 base at J, with 9 bases between the two ends. The germline V gene has CDR1 MNHEY and CDR2 SMNVEV (reference sequence). The CDR3 here is CASSLVRGTNEKLFF. The CDR3 DNA reads TGTGCCAGCAGTTTGGTCAGGGGAACTAATGAAAAACTGTTTTTT.

The chain's CDR3 is CSVEEYLAGGRNEQFF. The CDR3 DNA follows: TGCAGCGTTGAAGAATATCTAGCGGGAGGCCGCAATGAGCAGTTCTTC. This chain connects TRBV29-1 to TRBJ2-1, with 11 positions matching TRBD2. CDR3 length: 16 residues. The germline CDR1 and CDR2 sequences are SQVTM and ANQGSEA. V dropped 0 bases and J dropped 6; count of bases not matched to a gene: 7.

V gene TRBV18 combines with J gene TRBJ1-5, with a possible D match to TRBD1 (6 bases). The CDR3 is 16 residues long. CDR1 and CDR2 from the germline V gene are KGHSH and LQKENI. V was pared by 3 bases and J by 3 bases, with 15 bases between. The CDR3 DNA reads TGTGCCAGCTCACCCACATCGGACAGTATCAATCAGCCCCAGCATTTT. Its translation: CASSPTSDSINQPQHF.

The chain links TRBV6-5 to TRBJ2-1; 9 bases map to TRBD1. CDR3 length: 13 residues. Germline trimming cut 7 bases from V and 6 bases from J; bases unmatched to any gene: 4. Germline CDR1 reads MNHEY; CDR2 reads SVGAGI. Written as DNA, the CDR3 is TGTGCCAGCATTAACAGGGGGCGCAATGAGCAGTTCTTC. Encoded protein: CASINRGRNEQFF.

Only one count was recorded for this clone. V and J are TRBV6-2 or TRBV6-3 and TRBJ1-2; no firm D call. The germline gives CDR1 MNHEY, CDR2 SVGEGT. V lost 2 bases, J lost 5 bases, and 12 bases lay in between. The CDR3 contains 14 residues. The CDR3 region is CASSYGREGYGYTF. The CDR3 DNA follows: TGTGCCAGCAGTTACGGAAGGGAGGGATATGGCTACACCTTC.

The CDR3 here is CASTRQVHSYEQYF. The CDR3 DNA follows: TGTGCCAGCACCAGACAGGTTCACTCCTACGAGCAGTACTTC. The V call is TRBV2, the J call TRBJ2-7, with D possibly matching TRBD1 (6 bases). CDR1 is SNHLY and CDR2 is FYNNEI in the germline V gene. The ends were cut back, 7 bases at V and 0 bases at J, with 13 bases in the middle. There are 14 residues in the CDR3.

This clone occurred a few times. The rearrangement joins TRBV5-1 to TRBJ1-1; 9 bases line up with TRBD1. The CDR3 length is 15 residues. Trimming took 4 bases from V and 1 from J; bases not matched to a gene: 5. CDR1 and CDR2 (germline): SGHRS, YFSETQ. CDR3 in amino acids: CASSQQGAGNTEAFF. The CDR3 DNA follows: TGCGCCAGCAGCCAACAGGGGGCAGGGAACACTGAAGCTTTCTTT.

The chain has TRBV3-1 (or the pseudogene TRBV3-2) and TRBJ2-3; 9 bases agree with TRBD2. Germline CDR1 reads LGHDT; CDR2 reads YNNKEL (reference sequence). The junction had 2 bases not matched to a gene; V was cut back by 1 base and J by 0 bases. This CDR3 region has 16 residues. In DNA, the CDR3 is TGTGCCAGCAGCCAAGTTAGCGGGGGCAGCACAGATACGCAGTATTTT. It is translated as CASSQVSGGSTDTQYF.

The genes are TRBV21-1 and TRBJ2-2; the table's D call, TRBD2, was not checked against the DNA. TRBV21-1 is labeled a pseudogene. This CDR3 is 15 amino acids long. This CDR3 is CASSKARGCGGELFF. CDR3 nucleotide sequence: TGTGCCAGCAGCAAGGCCCGGGGGTGCGGCGGGGAGCTGTTTTTT.

CDR3 sequence (DNA): TGTGCCAGCTCACCGGACACCTATAACTATGGCTACACCTTC. Its protein product is CASSPDTYNYGYTF. This sequence joins TRBV18 and TRBJ1-2; TRBD1 might be the D (5 bases). Looked up from germline, CDR1 is KGHSH and CDR2 is LQKENI. Trimming left V 3 bases short and J 1 base short, with 9 bases between. The CDR3 is 14 amino acids.

The J gene is TRBJ2-5, the V gene TRBV24-1; TRBD2 aligns across 12 bases. In germline, CDR1 is KGHDR, CDR2 SFDVKD. Trimming cost V 1 base and J 5 bases; bases outside gene matches: 7. This CDR3 contains 17 residues. The CDR3 coding sequence is TGTGCCACCAGTGATTTTGTAGGACTAGCGGGAACTGAGACCCAGTACTTC. Its translation: CATSDFVGLAGTETQYF.

The CDR3 reads CASSVGSIYYGYTF. CDR3 DNA sequence: TGTGCCAGCAGCGTAGGGTCTATCTACTATGGCTACACCTTC. The V gene is TRBV9, the J gene TRBJ1-2; D ambiguous. V was shortened by 0 bases and J by 3 bases, with 9 bases between the two germline ends. The CDR3 runs 14 residues. Germline V gene sequence: CDR1 SGDLS, CDR2 YYNGEE.

J is TRBJ1-5 and V is TRBV7-9, with D tentatively TRBD1 (6 bases). This CDR3 comprises 13 residues. Trimming pared 3 bases from V and 5 bases from J, leaving 8 bases between. Germline V gene data show CDR1 as SEHNR and CDR2 as FQNEAQ (reference sequence). CDR3 nucleotide sequence: TGTGCCAGCAGCTTGAAGGGGGATCAGCCCCAGCATTTT. Protein: CASSLKGDQPQHF.

The chain combines TRBV6-5 with TRBJ2-1, with 10 bases aligning to TRBD2. This CDR3 region has 13 residues. The trim removed 7 bases at V and 5 bases at J, leaving 2 bases unmatched. The germline CDR1 and CDR2 sequences are MNHEY and SVGAGI. The CDR3 loop reads CASTGTSDNEQFF. The CDR3 DNA follows: TGTGCCAGCACCGGGACTAGCGACAATGAGCAGTTCTTC.

V gene TRBV27 combines with J gene TRBJ2-3, with 8 bases matching TRBD2. The V and J ends lost 7 bases and 4 bases, in that order; junction bases with no gene match: 7. CDR1 and CDR2 from the germline V gene are MNHEY and SMNVEV (reference sequence). There are 14 residues in the CDR3. The CDR3 DNA sequence: TGTGCCAGCAAGGGAGCGGGAGTACCAGATACGCAGTATTTT. Residues: CASKGAGVPDTQYF.

This clone was seen more than once but under ten times. CDR3 protein: CASSLSGQKAFF. CDR3 DNA: TGTGCCAGCAGTTTATCCGGACAGAAAGCTTTCTTT. The genes are TRBV6-2 or TRBV6-3 and TRBJ1-1, with TRBD1 as a possible D gene (6 bases). Germline V lookup: CDR1 MNHEY, CDR2 SVGEGT. V was clipped by 4 bases and J by 9 bases, with 12 bases between them. The CDR3 is 12 residues long.

The chain has TRBV5-4 and TRBJ2-7; 8 bases align to TRBD1. Germline V lookup: CDR1 SGHNT, CDR2 YYREEE (reference sequence). V gave up 0 bases and J gave up 1 base; unmatched junction bases: 3. The CDR3 covers 15 residues. The CDR3 sequence: CASSLVGQGSYEQYF. Here the CDR3 DNA reads TGTGCCAGCAGCTTGGTAGGACAGGGTTCCTACGAGCAGTACTTC.

This clone turned up a few times. The chain links TRBV7-9 to TRBJ1-1; 7 positions match TRBD1. The CDR3 is 14 residues long. V dropped 5 bases and J dropped 0; count of bases not matched to a gene: 3. Germline V gene data show CDR1 as SEHNR and CDR2 as FQNEAQ (reference sequence). The CDR3 bases are TGTGCCAGCAGCAAAGGGACAGTGAACACTGAAGCTTTCTTT. This sequence encodes CASSKGTVNTEAFF.

The gene calls are TRBV5-6 and TRBJ2-7, with 7 bases identical to TRBD1. Germline assignment: CDR1 SGHDT and CDR2 YYEEEE. The CDR3 runs 13 residues. V lost 3 bases, J lost 9 bases, and 9 bases stayed unmatched. The CDR3: CASSWDSGERQYF. CDR3 DNA sequence: TGTGCCAGCAGCTGGGACAGTGGGGAACGGCAGTACTTC.